Detailed here is one TCR beta chain. This record comes from a study of T cell responses to AZD1222 COVID-19 vaccine. Sequencing was performed with immunoSEQ multiplex PCR; in TCRdb, only in-frame clones are kept and a portion is missing. Of 150,000 to 200,000 clones listed, 85% to 95% were seen once; the top ten hold approximately 1.8%. The germline V and J ends were trimmed by 3 bases and 2 bases, with 9 bases remaining between them. Per germline, CDR1 SEHNR and CDR2 FQNEAQ (reference sequence). The CDR3 runs to 14 residues. The TCR was taken from an adult who received the AZD1222 COVID-19 vaccine. Specimen: peripheral blood, collected 28 days after the second AZD1222 dose. This chain connects TRBV7-9 to TRBJ2-3, with TRBD2 as a possible D gene (6 bases). The DNA for the CDR3 is TGTGCCAGCAGCTTGGGCGGGGACACAGATACGCAGTATTTT. This encodes CASSLGGDTDTQYF.